This T cell receptor (beta chain) is drawn from a study of cytomegalovirus exposure and HLA in healthy donors. Points from the study as a whole: The authors listed 180 or so TCR beta chains as cytomegalovirus-associated.

A multiplex PCR was run with 60 Vbeta primers and 13 Jbeta primers. Sequencing used immunoSEQ multiplex PCR; TCRdb keeps in-frame clones, though not all of them. The table lists approximately 170,000 clones, roughly four fifths of them singletons, with 0.7% to 0.8% in the top ten. V lost 7 bases, J lost 4 bases, and 7 bases stayed unmatched. The V gene's germline CDR1 is SGHVS and CDR2 FNYEAQ. The CDR3 extends over 14 amino acids. Note on this clone: The antigen is not known.

The rearrangement uses TRBV7-6 and TRBJ2-5, with 9 bases identical to TRBD2. The source of this sequence is a female donor in good health and CMV-seronegative. Sequencing used PBMCs. DNA of the CDR3: TGTGCCAGCACCCTCGCGGGGGGGCGAGAGACCCAGTACTTC. It is translated as CASTLAGGRETQYF.